What follows are 3 T cell receptor beta chains derived from one specimen sequenced in a study of blood T cell repertoires in COVID-19. TCRdb keeps only in-frame clones here, not all; method: immunoSEQ multiplex PCR. The data show approximately 480,000 clones, roughly 87% seen once. The sequenced material came from peripheral blood. The receptors stem from a man aged 18 to 35 with COVID-19, enrolled during active disease.

The chain links TRBV5-1 to TRBJ2-1; 9 bases are shared with TRBD2. V dropped 4 bases and J dropped 6; count of bases not matched to a gene: 11. Germline assignment: CDR1 SGHRS and CDR2 YFSETQ. The CDR3 is made up of 16 amino acids. DNA for the CDR3: TGCGCCAGCAGCCTGTATCCGGGACTAGCCGTCAATGAGCAGTTCTTC. Its protein is CASSLYPGLAVNEQFF.

The chain recombines TRBV25-1 with TRBJ1-1, with a weak D call TRBD1 (5 bases). V was trimmed by 6 bases and J by 4 bases, leaving 18 bases between them. The CDR3 contains 15 residues. Germline lookup yields CDR1 MGHDK and CDR2 SYGVNS. CDR3 sequence reads: CASSPNPAGITEAFF. As DNA, the CDR3 is TGTGCCAGCAGCCCGAATCCGGCAGGGATCACTGAAGCTTTCTTT.

This clone has only one observation. The V call is TRBV4-1, the J call TRBJ2-1; D is perhaps TRBD2 (5 bases). The CDR3 runs to 15 residues. V was pared by 1 base and J by 4 bases, with 11 bases between. Looked up from germline, CDR1 is MGHRA and CDR2 is YSYEKL. CDR3 protein: CASSQGPTSYNEQFF. DNA of the CDR3: TGCGCCAGCAGCCAAGGTCCTACTAGTTACAATGAGCAGTTCTTC.